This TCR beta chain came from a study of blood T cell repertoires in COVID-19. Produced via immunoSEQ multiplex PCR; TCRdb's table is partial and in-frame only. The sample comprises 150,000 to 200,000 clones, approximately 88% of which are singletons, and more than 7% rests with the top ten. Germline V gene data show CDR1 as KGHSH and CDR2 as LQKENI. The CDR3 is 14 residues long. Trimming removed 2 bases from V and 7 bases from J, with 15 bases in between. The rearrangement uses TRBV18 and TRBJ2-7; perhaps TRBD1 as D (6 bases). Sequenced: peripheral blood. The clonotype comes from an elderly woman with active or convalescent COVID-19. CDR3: CASSPSTGFGEQYF. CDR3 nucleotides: TGTGCCAGCTCACCATCGACAGGTTTTGGGGAGCAGTACTTC.